This TCR beta chain was profiled in a study of blood T cell repertoires in COVID-19. The method was immunoSEQ multiplex PCR; TCRdb's version includes in-frame clones alone and lacks a portion of them. The sample lists approximately 97,000 clones, 85% occurring once. The CDR3 spans 13 residues. Germline values: CDR1 SGDLS, CDR2 YYNGEE. Trimming took 3 bases from V and 4 from J; bases not matched to a gene: 1. The rearrangement joins TRBV9 to TRBJ2-7, with 10 bases matching TRBD2. The TCR originated in an elderly man with acute or convalescent COVID-19. Material for sequencing was peripheral blood. The CDR3 nucleotides read TGTGCCAGCAGCGGGACTAGCGGTTACGAGCAGTACTTC. It translates to CASSGTSGYEQYF.